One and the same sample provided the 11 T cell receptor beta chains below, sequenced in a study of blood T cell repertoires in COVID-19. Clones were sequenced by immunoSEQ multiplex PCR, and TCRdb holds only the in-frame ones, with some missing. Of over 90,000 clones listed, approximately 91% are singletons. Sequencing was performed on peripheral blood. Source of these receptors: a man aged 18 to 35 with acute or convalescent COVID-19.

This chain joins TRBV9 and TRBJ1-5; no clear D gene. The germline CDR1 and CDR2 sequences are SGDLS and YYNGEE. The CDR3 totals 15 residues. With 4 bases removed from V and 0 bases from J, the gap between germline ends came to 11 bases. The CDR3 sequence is CASSLGSNSNQPQHF. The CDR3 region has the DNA TGTGCCAGCAGCCTGGGCAGTAATAGCAATCAGCCCCAGCATTTT. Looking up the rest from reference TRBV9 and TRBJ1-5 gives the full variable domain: DSGVTQTPKHLITATGQRVTLRCSPRSGDLSVYWYQQSLDQGLQFLIQYYNGEERAKGNILERFSAQQFPDLHSELNLSSLELGDSALYFCASSLGSNSNQPQHFGDGTRLSIL.

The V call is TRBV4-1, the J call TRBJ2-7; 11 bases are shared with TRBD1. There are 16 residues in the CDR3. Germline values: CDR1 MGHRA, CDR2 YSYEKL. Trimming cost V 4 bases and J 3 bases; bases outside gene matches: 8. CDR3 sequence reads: CASSLETGTGGYEQYF. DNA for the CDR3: TGCGCCAGCAGCCTTGAAACCGGGACAGGGGGCTACGAGCAGTACTTC.

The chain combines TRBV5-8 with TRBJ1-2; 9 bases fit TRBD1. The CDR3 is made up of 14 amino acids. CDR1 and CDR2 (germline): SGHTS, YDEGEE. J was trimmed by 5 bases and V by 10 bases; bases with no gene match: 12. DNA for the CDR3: TGTGCCGGAAGGGACAGGGAAAGTATTTATGGCTACACCTTC. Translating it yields CAGRDRESIYGYTF.

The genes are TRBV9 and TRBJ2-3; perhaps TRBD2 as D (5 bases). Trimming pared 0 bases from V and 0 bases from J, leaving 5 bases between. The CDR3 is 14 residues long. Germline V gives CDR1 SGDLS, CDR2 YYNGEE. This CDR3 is CASSVGTSTDTQYF. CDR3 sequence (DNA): TGTGCCAGCAGCGTAGGGACTAGCACAGATACGCAGTATTTT.

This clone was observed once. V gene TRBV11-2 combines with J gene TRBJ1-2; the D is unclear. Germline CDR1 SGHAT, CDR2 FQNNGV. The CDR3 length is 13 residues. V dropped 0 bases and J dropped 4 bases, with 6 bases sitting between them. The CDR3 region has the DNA TGTGCCAGCAGCTTAGACGGGGTCTATGGCTACACCTTC. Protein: CASSLDGVYGYTF.

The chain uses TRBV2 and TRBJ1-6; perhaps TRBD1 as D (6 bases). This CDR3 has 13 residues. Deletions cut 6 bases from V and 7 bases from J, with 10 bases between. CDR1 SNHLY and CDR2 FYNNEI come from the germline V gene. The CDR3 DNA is TGTGCCAGCAGAGGGACACCAAATTCACCCCTCCACTTT. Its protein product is CASRGTPNSPLHF.

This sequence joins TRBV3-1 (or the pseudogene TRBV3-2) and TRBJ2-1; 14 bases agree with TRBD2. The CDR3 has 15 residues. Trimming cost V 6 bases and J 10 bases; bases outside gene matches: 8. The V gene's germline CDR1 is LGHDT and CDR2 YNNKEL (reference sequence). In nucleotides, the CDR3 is TGTGCCAGCAGTATGGGACTAGCGGGAGCTTGGGAGCAGTTCTTC. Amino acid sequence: CASSMGLAGAWEQFF.

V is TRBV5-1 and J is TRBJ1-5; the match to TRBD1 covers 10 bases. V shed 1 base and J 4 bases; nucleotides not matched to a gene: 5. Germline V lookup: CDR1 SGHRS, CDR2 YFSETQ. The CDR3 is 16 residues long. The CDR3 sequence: CASSLNGTGVNQPQHF. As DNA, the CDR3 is TGCGCCAGCAGCTTGAACGGGACAGGGGTGAATCAGCCCCAGCATTTT.

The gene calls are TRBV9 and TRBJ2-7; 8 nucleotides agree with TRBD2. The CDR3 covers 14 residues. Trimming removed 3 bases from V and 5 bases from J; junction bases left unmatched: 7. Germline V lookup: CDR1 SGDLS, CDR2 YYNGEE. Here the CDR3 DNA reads TGTGCCAGCAGCGAATATAGCGGGATCGACGAGCAGTACTTC. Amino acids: CASSEYSGIDEQYF.

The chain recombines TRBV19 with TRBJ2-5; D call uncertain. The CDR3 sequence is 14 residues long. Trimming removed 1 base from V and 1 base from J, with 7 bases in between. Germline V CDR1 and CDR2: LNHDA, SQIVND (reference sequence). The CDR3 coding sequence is TGTGCCAGTAGTATAGGGAGTGGCCAAGAGACCCAGTACTTC. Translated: CASSIGSGQETQYF.

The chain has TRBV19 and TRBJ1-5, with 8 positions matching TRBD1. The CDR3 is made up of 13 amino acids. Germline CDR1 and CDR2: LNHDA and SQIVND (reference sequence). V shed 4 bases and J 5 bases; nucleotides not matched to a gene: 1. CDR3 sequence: CASSTGGYQPQHF. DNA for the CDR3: TGTGCCAGTAGTACAGGGGGCTATCAGCCCCAGCATTTT.